A single T cell receptor (beta chain) is shown here with its context. Its antigen is currently unknown. These data come from a study of CD8+CD57+ T cells in acquired aplastic anemia. Study background: Sorted CD4+ and CD8+ cells yielded 2.5 to 3.5 ug of DNA on average. Read counts for CD4+ cells (from healthy donors) averaged about 10.8 million.

Study findings and constraints: Patients were compared with controls for CD8+ Simpson's diversity, and no significant difference emerged.

Genomic DNA provided the template from which TCR beta VDJ and CDR3 profiles were obtained. Using its own MiXCR run on the reads, TCRdb lists one record per CDR3 protein. The sample holds around 180,000 distinct CDR3 sequences; 55% to 75% are singletons and the top ten take 45% to 50%. The CDR3 sequence is 14 residues long. The germline V gene has CDR1 LNHNV and CDR2 YYDKDF (reference sequence). V was cut by 4 bases and J by 0 bases, with 9 bases left in between. The chain has TRBV15 and TRBJ1-1; D is ambiguous. What was sequenced was sorted CD4+, CD8+, or CD8+CD57+ T cells (not recorded which) from PBMCs. This sequence was found in a human donor in good health. The CDR3 region is CATSIRQLNTEAFF. For the CDR3, the DNA is TGTGCCACCAGCATACGACAACTGAACACTGAAGCTTTCTTT.